The 16 T cell receptor beta chains reported below all come from one sample, sequenced in a study of T-cell memory formation after mild COVID-19. TCRdb re-derived calls from the 5' RACE reads in MiXCR, one entry per CDR3 protein. The sample lists roughly 400,000 distinct CDR3 sequences, around a sixth seen once, with under 25% in the top ten. The sequenced material came from PBMCs or a T cell subset sorted from them (not recorded which). The receptors were sampled from a man younger than 35 who had mild COVID-19 (a few samples of this study predate the infection). Cell type and time point are not known.

The chain has TRBV4-1 and TRBJ1-1; D gene ambiguous. The V end lost 1 base, the J end lost 8 bases, and 17 bases lay between the germline ends. Germline CDR1 is MGHRA and CDR2 is YSYEKL. The CDR3 is 15 residues long. CDR3 amino acids: CASSQVRSGSQEAFF. In DNA, the CDR3 is TGCGCCAGCAGCCAAGTACGTTCAGGAAGCCAGGAAGCTTTCTTT.

This clonotype was recorded at least ten times. The chain couples TRBV6-5 to TRBJ2-3, with TRBD2 matching 9 bases. The CDR3 extends over 17 amino acids. CDR1 and CDR2 from the germline V gene are MNHEY and SVGAGI. With 4 bases clipped from V and 4 bases from J, the junction kept 12 bases outside the gene matches. CDR3 loop: CASSFMSAGGSPDTQYF. CDR3 in DNA: TGTGCCAGCAGTTTCATGTCGGCGGGGGGGAGCCCAGATACGCAGTATTTT.

This clonotype was seen repeatedly, ten times or more. The chain is built from TRBV7-3 and TRBJ2-1; 11 nucleotides agree with TRBD2. The V segment lost 5 bases and the J segment 3 bases; nucleotides outside the gene matches: 3. From germline, CDR1 is SGHTA and CDR2 FQGTGA. The CDR3 has 15 residues. The CDR3 coding sequence is TGTGCCAGCAGCGCGGGACTAGCGGACTACAATGAGCAGTTCTTC. Residues: CASSAGLADYNEQFF.

This clonotype was seen only a few times. The chain is built from TRBV5-1 and TRBJ2-5; D call uncertain. The CDR3 extends over 13 amino acids. Trimming cost V 4 bases and J 0 bases, with 7 bases left between them. Germline V gene sequence: CDR1 SGHRS, CDR2 YFSETQ. CDR3 in amino acids: CASSHPNQETQYF. The CDR3 DNA sequence: TGCGCCAGCAGCCACCCCAACCAAGAGACCCAGTACTTC.

V usage is TRBV9 and J usage is TRBJ1-6; 7 nucleotides agree with TRBD1. The CDR3 contains 15 residues. V lost 0 bases, J lost 7 bases, and 4 bases stayed unmatched. The germline V gene encodes CDR1 SGDLS and CDR2 YYNGEE. The DNA of the CDR3 is TGTGCCAGCAGCGTAGGTGGGACAGCAAATTCACCCCTCCACTTT. Translated: CASSVGGTANSPLHF.

The chain carries TRBV20-1 and TRBJ2-3; 7 bases are a match to TRBD2. Germline V CDR1 and CDR2: DFQATT, SNEGSKA (reference sequence). J gave up 2 bases and V 5 bases, and 7 bases lay outside the gene matches. The CDR3 runs to 14 residues. The CDR3 sequence: CSAPPSGFTDTQYF. The DNA of the CDR3 is TGCAGTGCTCCCCCTAGCGGATTCACAGATACGCAGTATTTT.

The chain employs TRBV27 and TRBJ2-7; D is unresolved. The CDR3 has 12 residues. CDR1 and CDR2 (germline): MNHEY, SMNVEV (reference sequence). Trimming removed 0 bases from V and 6 bases from J, with 6 bases in between. The CDR3 DNA reads TGTGCCAGCAGTTTATCGAAGGCCGAGCAGTACGTC. Its protein product is CASSLSKAEQYV.

This clonotype has only a few counts. The chain has TRBV13 and TRBJ2-1; unclear D gene. Germline lookup yields CDR1 PRHDT and CDR2 FYEKMQ (reference sequence). Trimming removed 1 base at V and 2 bases at J, with 9 bases between. This CDR3 is 15 amino acids long. The CDR3, as DNA: TGTGCCAGCAGCTTAGTGGTGGGTACCTACAATGAGCAGTTCTTC. This gives the protein CASSLVVGTYNEQFF.

The rearrangement uses TRBV20-1 and TRBJ2-2; D may match TRBD1 or TRBD2 (5 bases each). The CDR3 is 16 residues long. The V and J ends lost 0 bases and 6 bases respectively, with 17 bases between them. Germline V gene sequence: CDR1 DFQATT, CDR2 SNEGSKA (reference sequence). The CDR3 DNA reads as TGCAGTGCTAGAGATACCCTGAGGGGTCGGGCCGGGGAGCTGTTTTTT. It specifies CSARDTLRGRAGELFF.

The chain combines TRBV5-4 with TRBJ2-5; D may be TRBD2 (7 bases). Germline V gene sequence: CDR1 SGHNT, CDR2 YYREEE (reference sequence). V was clipped by 4 bases and J by 3 bases, with 13 bases between them. CDR3 length equals 14 residues. The CDR3 coding sequence is TGTGCCAGCAGCACCCGGGGGGCGAAAGAGACCCAGTACTTC. Translated: CASSTRGAKETQYF.

This clonotype was counted a few times. This chain links TRBV4-2 with TRBJ2-2, with 9 bases matching TRBD2. V lost 5 bases, J lost 2 bases, and 9 bases stayed unmatched. CDR3 length equals 17 residues. Germline-derived CDR1 and CDR2 are LGHNA and YNFKEQ. In nucleotides, the CDR3 is TGTGCCAGCAGCTTCCCGACTAGCGGCGTCAACACCGGGGAGCTGTTTTTT. This codes for CASSFPTSGVNTGELFF.

V gene TRBV4-3 combines with J gene TRBJ1-2; no definite D call. The length of the CDR3 is 13 residues. Between the trimmed V and J ends, which lost 4 bases and 4 bases, there was a span of 10 bases. Germline CDR1 and CDR2: LGHNA and YSLEER. CDR3 region: CASSLLKGYGYTF. DNA of the CDR3: TGCGCCAGCAGCCTTCTCAAGGGCTATGGCTACACCTTC.

The chain links TRBV11-2 to TRBJ1-1; D gene ambiguous. This CDR3 is built from 14 residues. The ends were cut back, 0 bases at V and 5 bases at J, with 10 bases in the middle. From germline, CDR1 is SGHAT and CDR2 FQNNGV. The CDR3 DNA sequence: TGTGCCAGCAGCTTAGATTTGGTTCAGACTGAAGCTTTCTTT. It yields the protein CASSLDLVQTEAFF.

This clonotype was seen many times. The chain has TRBV5-1 and TRBJ2-5; TRBD2 agrees at 10 bases. Germline V CDR1 and CDR2: SGHRS, YFSETQ. The CDR3 covers 15 residues. The junction had 5 bases not matched to a gene; V was cut back by 2 bases and J by 4 bases. In nucleotides, the CDR3 is TGCGCCAGCAGCTTCAGCGGGGGGGCCTTAGAGACCCAGTACTTC. It is translated as CASSFSGGALETQYF.

This clonotype appeared a few times. The chain couples TRBV5-1 to TRBJ1-1; D call uncertain. The V and J ends lost 2 bases and 3 bases respectively, with 20 bases between them. The CDR3 totals 17 residues. Germline CDR1 and CDR2: SGHRS and YFSETQ. CDR3 DNA: TGCGCCAGCAGCTTTTACTGGGATCCGTCCCCCGACACTGAAGCTTTCTTT. Its translation is CASSFYWDPSPDTEAFF.

A few counts support this clonotype. The J gene is TRBJ1-6, the V gene TRBV3-1; D remains ambiguous. V was pared by 1 base and J by 16 bases, with 11 bases between. Germline lookup yields CDR1 LGHDT and CDR2 YNNKEL (reference sequence). This CDR3 has 12 amino acids. The CDR3 protein is CASSQGGGVLHF. CDR3 coding DNA: TGTGCCAGCAGCCAAGGAGGCGGGGTTCTCCACTTT.